Below are 27 T cell receptor beta chains sequenced from a single sample in a study of blood T cell repertoires in COVID-19. Assay used: immunoSEQ multiplex PCR; TCRdb lists only in-frame clones, some missing. The sample includes 100,000 or so clones, 75% to 90% of them seen just once. Sequenced input: peripheral blood. The receptors come from a woman aged 80 or older with acute or convalescent COVID-19.

The chain couples TRBV6-2 or TRBV6-3 to TRBJ2-3; TRBD2 aligns across 9 bases. The ends lost 0 bases at V and 1 base at J; junction bases unmatched: 2. Germline values: CDR1 MNHEY, CDR2 SVGEGT. The CDR3 is 16 residues long. The CDR3 sequence is CASSYSERGGTDTQYF. The CDR3 coding sequence is TGTGCCAGCAGTTACTCTGAGCGGGGGGGCACAGATACGCAGTATTTT.

The chain is built from TRBV14 and TRBJ2-5, with D possibly matching TRBD2 (5 bases). Per germline, CDR1 SGHDN and CDR2 FVKESK. The germline V and J ends were trimmed by 4 bases and 2 bases, with 8 bases remaining between them. The CDR3 covers 13 residues. CDR3 DNA: TGTGCCAGCAGCCGAGGGAATCAAGAGACCCAGTACTTC. This gives the protein CASSRGNQETQYF.

CDR3 amino acids: CASSEGGWQTEAFF. CDR3 nucleotides: TGTGCCAGCAGTGAAGGCGGATGGCAAACTGAAGCTTTCTTT. The V gene is TRBV6-1, the J gene TRBJ1-1; D uncertain. This CDR3 contains 14 residues. Trimming pared 1 base from V and 5 bases from J, leaving 11 bases between. Germline V gene sequence: CDR1 MNHNS, CDR2 SASEGT.

J is TRBJ2-7 and V is TRBV12-3 or TRBV12-4; D gene uncertain. CDR3 length: 12 amino acids. The germline V and J ends were trimmed by 2 bases and 4 bases, with 6 bases remaining between them. The CDR3 DNA sequence: TGTGCCAGCAGTTTACGGCGGTACGAGCAGTACTTC. Encoded protein: CASSLRRYEQYF.

The chain joins TRBV5-1 to TRBJ2-2, with 7 bases that match TRBD1. The germline V gene has CDR1 SGHRS and CDR2 YFSETQ. With V trimmed by 0 bases and J by 2 bases, 4 bases remained unmatched. The CDR3 extends over 16 amino acids. CDR3 sequence: CASSLAQGLNTGELFF. Here the CDR3 DNA reads TGCGCCAGCAGCTTGGCACAGGGGCTAAACACCGGGGAGCTGTTTTTT.

This clone appeared once. The chain combines TRBV7-9 with TRBJ1-5; 8 bases fit TRBD1. The CDR3 consists of 15 residues. Germline loops: CDR1 SEHNR, CDR2 FQNEAQ (reference sequence). The V and J ends lost 3 bases and 1 base, in that order; junction bases with no gene match: 2. The CDR3 loop reads CASSLGQASNQPQHF. The CDR3 DNA follows: TGTGCCAGCAGCTTGGGACAGGCCAGCAATCAGCCCCAGCATTTT.

The rearrangement joins TRBV30 to TRBJ2-7; the match to TRBD1 covers 8 bases. CDR1 is GTSNPN, CDR2 SVGIG, per germline (reference sequence). This CDR3 has 13 amino acids. V lost 3 bases, J lost 5 bases, and 6 bases stayed unmatched. The CDR3 spells CAWRNSGGDEQYF. The CDR3 region has the DNA TGTGCCTGGAGGAATTCAGGGGGCGACGAGCAGTACTTC.

The rearrangement links TRBV3-1 (or the pseudogene TRBV3-2) to TRBJ2-7; no clear D. Germline V gene sequence: CDR1 LGHDT, CDR2 YNNKEL (reference sequence). The CDR3 covers 13 residues. Trimming shortened V by 1 base and J by 4 bases, and 8 bases separated the two germline ends. Written as DNA, the CDR3 is TGTGCCAGCAGCCAAGGAGTTTTGTACGAGCAGTACTTC. Its translation: CASSQGVLYEQYF.

The chain has TRBV4-1 and TRBJ1-2, with no clear D. Per the germline V gene, CDR1 is MGHRA and CDR2 is YSYEKL. V lost 1 base, J lost 2 bases, and 11 bases lay in between. The CDR3 covers 15 residues. CDR3 residues: CASSQVVSGNYGYTF. DNA for the CDR3: TGCGCCAGCAGCCAAGTGGTTTCGGGGAACTATGGCTACACCTTC.

The chain joins TRBV15 to TRBJ1-6, with 8 bases identical to TRBD1. The V segment lost 5 bases and the J segment 6 bases; nucleotides outside the gene matches: 6. Germline V gene lookup returns CDR1 LNHNV and CDR2 YYDKDF (reference sequence). The CDR3 extends over 15 amino acids. The CDR3 sequence is CATSPDRAFNSPLHF. The CDR3 DNA sequence: TGTGCCACCAGCCCGGACAGGGCCTTTAATTCACCCCTCCACTTT.

The count of this clone is one. The CDR3: CASSTGLVGGTQYF. For the CDR3, the DNA is TGTGCCAGCAGTACAGGACTAGTTGGGGGGACCCAGTACTTC. The chain combines TRBV27 with TRBJ2-5; TRBD2 matches 7 bases. The CDR3 runs to 14 residues. V dropped 5 bases and J dropped 7; count of bases not matched to a gene: 10. Germline lookup yields CDR1 MNHEY and CDR2 SMNVEV (reference sequence).

The J gene is TRBJ2-7, the V gene TRBV6-5; 9 nucleotides match TRBD1. Germline V gene sequence: CDR1 MNHEY, CDR2 SVGAGI. The junction had 6 bases not matched to a gene; V was cut back by 6 bases and J by 3 bases. There are 14 residues in the CDR3. The CDR3 loop reads CASRRQGGFYEQYF. The CDR3 bases are TGTGCCAGCAGACGACAGGGGGGCTTCTACGAGCAGTACTTC.

V is TRBV7-9 and J is TRBJ2-5; 8 bases agree with TRBD1. This CDR3 contains 15 residues. V lost 4 bases and J lost 5; bases outside the gene matches: 9. The germline CDR1 and CDR2 sequences are SEHNR and FQNEAQ (reference sequence). CDR3 loop: CASSSTGGSGETQYF. Here the CDR3 DNA reads TGTGCCAGCAGCTCCACAGGGGGGAGTGGCGAGACCCAGTACTTC.

This clone was detected only once. The gene calls are TRBV3-1 (or the pseudogene TRBV3-2) and TRBJ1-5; D possibly corresponds to TRBD1 (6 bases). The germline gives CDR1 LGHDT, CDR2 YNNKEL (reference sequence). V was cut by 5 bases and J by 3 bases, with 14 bases left in between. The CDR3 length is 15 residues. The CDR3 here is CASSSRGPLNQPQHF. The CDR3 DNA follows: TGTGCCAGCAGCTCCAGGGGTCCCCTCAATCAGCCCCAGCATTTT.

The gene calls are TRBV12-3 or TRBV12-4 and TRBJ2-7; 11 nucleotides align to TRBD2. Trimming cost V 8 bases and J 5 bases; bases outside gene matches: 5. The CDR3 runs 13 residues. The CDR3: CASSSGGYNEQYF. CDR3 nucleotide sequence: TGTGCCAGCTCTAGCGGGGGGTATAACGAGCAGTACTTC.

This clone was counted between two and nine times. The chain carries TRBV7-3 and TRBJ2-2, with TRBD2 identical over 11 bases. V was clipped by 2 bases and J by 0 bases; unmatched bases: 2. This CDR3 is built from 17 residues. The germline V gene has CDR1 SGHTA and CDR2 FQGTGA. In DNA form, the CDR3 reads TGTGCCAGCAGCTTACCTAGCGGGGGGCCGAACACCGGGGAGCTGTTTTTT. Protein sequence: CASSLPSGGPNTGELFF.

This clone showed up just once. This rearrangement joins TRBV24-1 to TRBJ1-5, with 7 bases that match TRBD1. The V segment lost 3 bases and the J segment 0 bases; nucleotides outside the gene matches: 4. The CDR3 spans 16 residues. CDR1 KGHDR and CDR2 SFDVKD come from the germline V gene. CDR3 bases: TGTGCCACCAGTGATCACAGGGGAAATAGCAATCAGCCCCAGCATTTT. As protein: CATSDHRGNSNQPQHF.

In nucleotides, the CDR3 is TGTGCTAGTGGTTTGGTATGGACCGGGCAGGGTGCTTCACCCCTCCACTTT. Translating it yields CASGLVWTGQGASPLHF. The chain joins TRBV12-5 to TRBJ1-6; TRBD1 is a possible D gene (5 bases). In germline, CDR1 is LGHNT, CDR2 FRNRAP. Trimming pared 0 bases from V and 9 bases from J, leaving 18 bases between. The CDR3 spans 17 residues.

CDR3 loop: CASSLGSYEQYF. The CDR3 coding sequence is TGTGCCAGCAGTTTAGGGAGCTACGAGCAGTACTTC. This sequence joins TRBV28 and TRBJ2-7; possible D gene TRBD2, 5 bases. V dropped 2 bases and J dropped 3 bases, with 5 bases sitting between them. Germline lookup yields CDR1 MDHEN and CDR2 SYDVKM. The CDR3 has 12 amino acids.

J is TRBJ2-7 and V is TRBV27, with a possible D match to TRBD2 (7 bases). This CDR3 is built from 15 residues. Germline lookup yields CDR1 MNHEY and CDR2 SMNVEV (reference sequence). The V gene lost 6 bases and the J gene lost 0 bases, with 15 bases spanning the gap. CDR3 residues: CASRSLGGPSYEQYF. CDR3 coding DNA: TGTGCCAGCAGGTCCCTGGGGGGGCCCTCCTACGAGCAGTACTTC.

J is TRBJ2-5 and V is TRBV5-8; 9 nucleotides match TRBD1. Trimming cost V 0 bases and J 5 bases; bases outside gene matches: 11. Per the germline V gene, CDR1 is SGHTS and CDR2 is YDEGEE. The CDR3 contains 17 residues. In DNA form, the CDR3 reads TGTGCCAGCAGCTTGGCCCGGGGACAGGGTGCCGGTGAGACCCAGTACTTC. This gives the protein CASSLARGQGAGETQYF.

CDR3: CAISESTGGGYGYTF. The CDR3 DNA sequence: TGTGCCATCAGTGAGTCAACAGGGGGCGGGTATGGCTACACCTTC. The rearrangement joins TRBV10-3 to TRBJ1-2; 9 bases are shared with TRBD1. Looked up from germline, CDR1 is ENHRY and CDR2 is SYGVKD. There are 15 residues in the CDR3. V gave up 0 bases and J gave up 5 bases; unmatched junction bases: 4.

The J gene is TRBJ2-1, the V gene TRBV15; D call uncertain. CDR3 length: 13 amino acids. CDR1 and CDR2 (germline): LNHNV, YYDKDF (reference sequence). V was clipped by 3 bases and J by 8 bases, with 11 bases between them. Written as DNA, the CDR3 is TGTGCCACCAGCAGTCGTACCGCGTATGAGCAGTTCTTC. As protein: CATSSRTAYEQFF.

This chain links TRBV28 with TRBJ1-1, with D possibly TRBD1 on 6 matching bases. Germline CDR1 and CDR2: MDHEN and SYDVKM. This CDR3 contains 16 residues. Trimming left V 3 bases short and J 5 bases short, with 19 bases between. CDR3 loop: CASSFTLVRGGTEAFF. The CDR3 nucleotides read TGTGCCAGCAGTTTTACCCTTGTAAGGGGGGGAACTGAAGCTTTCTTT.

The chain carries TRBV6-5 and TRBJ2-2; TRBD1 is a possible D gene (5 bases). Per germline, CDR1 MNHEY and CDR2 SVGAGI. The CDR3 spans 13 residues. The V gene lost 6 bases and the J gene lost 4 bases, with 9 bases spanning the gap. The CDR3 DNA reads TGTGCCAGCAGCCGGACACCCACCGGGGAGCTGTTTTTT. Amino acid sequence: CASSRTPTGELFF.

This rearrangement joins TRBV30 to TRBJ2-1, with TRBD2 matching 9 bases. With V trimmed by 2 bases and J by 5 bases, 10 bases remained unmatched. The length of the CDR3 is 16 residues. The germline CDR1 and CDR2 sequences are GTSNPN and SVGIG (reference sequence). CDR3 sequence reads: CAWSRFRRGGHNEQFF. CDR3 DNA: TGTGCCTGGAGTAGATTTAGGCGGGGGGGGCACAATGAGCAGTTCTTC.

The V call is TRBV5-4, the J call TRBJ2-1, with 7 nucleotides matching TRBD2. V shed 0 bases, J shed 3 bases, and the junction held 6 bases outside the gene matches. CDR3 length equals 16 residues. The germline CDR1 and CDR2 sequences are SGHNT and YYREEE (reference sequence). CDR3 in DNA: TGTGCCAGCAGCTTGGGGTCCAGCGGGAACTACAATGAGCAGTTCTTC. Translated: CASSLGSSGNYNEQFF.